This T cell receptor (beta chain) was identified during a study of identical twins. One entry per CDR3 protein, called by TCRdb with MiXCR from the 5' RACE reads. This sample carries under 300,000 distinct CDR3 sequences, around 8.3% of them seen once, and the ten largest clones take less than 4%. Trimming removed 7 bases from V and 1 base from J, with 15 bases in between. CDR1 and CDR2 (germline): KGHDR, SFDVKD. The CDR3 consists of 15 residues. This sample was also put to use in a study of yellow fever vaccine responses in identical twins.

Material: CD8+ T cells sorted from blood. This receptor was taken from a woman aged 18-29 years in good health. The V and J genes are TRBV24-1 and TRBJ2-5, with D maybe TRBD2 (7 bases). DNA of the CDR3: TGTGCCACCAGGGGGGACGGGGGGCCCCAAGAGACCCAGTACTTC. Translated, it gives CATRGDGGPQETQYF.